The entry below gives a single TCR beta chain sequence along with its context. What it binds is unknown. This sample was included in a study of cytomegalovirus exposure and HLA in healthy donors. Study details: There were around 100 million unique TCR beta sequences, drawn from about 190 million T cells, in an earlier analysis.

Study findings and constraints: An analysis done earlier found most TCR beta V segments productive about 87% or about 30% of the time. A missense DCLRE1C variant was associated with V- and J-gene trimming of TCR beta chains in a later analysis, and an independent cohort replicated the association.

PCR involved 60 Vbeta and 13 Jbeta primers. TCRdb's copy holds only in-frame clones and misses some; the assay was immunoSEQ multiplex PCR. The table shows around 62,000 clones, with 70% to 85% occurring only once. The receptor's source is a man in his fifties or sixties in good health and CMV-seropositive. Input material: PBMCs.

The CDR3 loop reads CASSLSGQANTEAFF. The CDR3 DNA follows: TGTGCCAGCAGTTTATCGGGACAGGCGAACACTGAAGCTTTCTTT. The chain carries TRBV27 and TRBJ1-1; 8 bases fit TRBD1. Per germline, CDR1 MNHEY and CDR2 SMNVEV (reference sequence). The CDR3 covers 15 residues. The trim removed 0 bases at V and 1 base at J, leaving 1 base unmatched.